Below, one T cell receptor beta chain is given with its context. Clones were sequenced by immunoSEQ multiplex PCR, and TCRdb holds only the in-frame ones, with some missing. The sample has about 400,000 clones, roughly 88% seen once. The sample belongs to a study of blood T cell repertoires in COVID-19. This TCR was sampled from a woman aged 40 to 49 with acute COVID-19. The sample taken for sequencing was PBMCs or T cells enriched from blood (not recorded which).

The CDR3 protein is CASSIPGTSGGDTQYF. As DNA, the CDR3 is TGCGCCAGCAGCATTCCCGGGACTAGCGGGGGAGATACGCAGTATTTT. V is TRBV5-1 and J is TRBJ2-3; 14 bases match TRBD2. V lost 4 bases to trimming and J lost 5 bases; unmatched junction nucleotides: 6. Germline lookup yields CDR1 SGHRS and CDR2 YFSETQ. This CDR3 has 16 amino acids.